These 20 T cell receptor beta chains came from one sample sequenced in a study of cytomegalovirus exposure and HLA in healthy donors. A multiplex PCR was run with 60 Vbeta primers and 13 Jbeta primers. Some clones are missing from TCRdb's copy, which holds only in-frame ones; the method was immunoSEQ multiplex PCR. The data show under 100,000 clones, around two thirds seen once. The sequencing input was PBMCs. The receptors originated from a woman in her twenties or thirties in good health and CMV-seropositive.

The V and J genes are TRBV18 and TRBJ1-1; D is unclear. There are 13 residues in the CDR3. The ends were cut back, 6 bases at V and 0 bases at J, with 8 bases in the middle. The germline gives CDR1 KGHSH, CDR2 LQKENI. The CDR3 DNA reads TGTGCCAGCTCCGGAGGTCTGAACACTGAAGCTTTCTTT. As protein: CASSGGLNTEAFF.

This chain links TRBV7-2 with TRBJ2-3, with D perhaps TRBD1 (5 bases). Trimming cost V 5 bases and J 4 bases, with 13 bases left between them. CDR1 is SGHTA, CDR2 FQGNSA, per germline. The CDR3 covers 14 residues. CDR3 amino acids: CASSPDKTSDTQYF. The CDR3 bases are TGTGCCAGCAGCCCGGACAAAACGTCAGATACGCAGTATTTT.

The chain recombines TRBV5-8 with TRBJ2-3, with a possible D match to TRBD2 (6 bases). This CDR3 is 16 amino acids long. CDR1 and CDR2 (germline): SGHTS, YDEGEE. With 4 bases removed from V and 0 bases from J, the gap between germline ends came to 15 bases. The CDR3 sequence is CASSRGDWTSTDTQYF. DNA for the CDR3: TGTGCCAGCAGCCGCGGGGACTGGACTAGCACAGATACGCAGTATTTT.

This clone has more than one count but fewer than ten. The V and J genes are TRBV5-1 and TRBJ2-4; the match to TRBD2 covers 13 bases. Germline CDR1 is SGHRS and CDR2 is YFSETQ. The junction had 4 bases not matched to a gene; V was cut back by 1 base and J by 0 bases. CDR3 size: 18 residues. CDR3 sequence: CASSLPGLAGIAKNIQYF. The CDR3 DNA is TGCGCCAGCAGCTTGCCGGGACTAGCGGGGATAGCCAAAAACATTCAGTACTTC.

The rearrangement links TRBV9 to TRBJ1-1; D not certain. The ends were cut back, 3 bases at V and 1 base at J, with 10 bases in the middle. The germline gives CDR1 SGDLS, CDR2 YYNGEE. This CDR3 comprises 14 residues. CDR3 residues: CASSAERPNTEAFF. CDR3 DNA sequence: TGTGCCAGCAGCGCAGAACGTCCGAACACTGAAGCTTTCTTT.

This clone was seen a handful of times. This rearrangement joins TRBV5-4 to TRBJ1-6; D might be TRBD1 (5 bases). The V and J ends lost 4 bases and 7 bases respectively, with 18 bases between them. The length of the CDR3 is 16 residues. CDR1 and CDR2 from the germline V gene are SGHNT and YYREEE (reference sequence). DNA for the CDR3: TGTGCCAGCAGCGGCGCTCGGGGGGTCAGGAATTCACCCCTCCACTTT. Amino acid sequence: CASSGARGVRNSPLHF.

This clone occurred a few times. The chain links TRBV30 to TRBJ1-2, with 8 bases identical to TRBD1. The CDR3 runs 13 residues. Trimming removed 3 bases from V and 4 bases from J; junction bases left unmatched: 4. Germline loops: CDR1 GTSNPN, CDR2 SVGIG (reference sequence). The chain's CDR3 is CAWRFGTGYGYTF. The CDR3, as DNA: TGTGCCTGGAGATTTGGGACAGGCTATGGCTACACCTTC.

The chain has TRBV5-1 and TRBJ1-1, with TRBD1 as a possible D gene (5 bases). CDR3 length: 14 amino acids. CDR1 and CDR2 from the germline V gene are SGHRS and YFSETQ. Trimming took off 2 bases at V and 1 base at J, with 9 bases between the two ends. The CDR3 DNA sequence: TGCGCCAGCAGCTTAGGGGTGGCGAACACTGAAGCTTTCTTT. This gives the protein CASSLGVANTEAFF.

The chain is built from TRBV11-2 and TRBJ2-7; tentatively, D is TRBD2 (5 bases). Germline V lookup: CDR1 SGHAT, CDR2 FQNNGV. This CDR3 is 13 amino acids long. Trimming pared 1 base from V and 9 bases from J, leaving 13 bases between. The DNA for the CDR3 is TGTGCCAGCAGCTTAGGCTTTTTGGCGGGGCAGTACTTC. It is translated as CASSLGFLAGQYF.

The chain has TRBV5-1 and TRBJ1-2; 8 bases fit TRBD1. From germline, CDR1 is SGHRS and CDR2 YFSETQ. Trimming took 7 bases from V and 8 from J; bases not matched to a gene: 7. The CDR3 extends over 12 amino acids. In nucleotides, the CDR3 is TGCGCCAGCGGACAGGGAGGTGGCGGCTACACCTTC. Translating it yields CASGQGGGGYTF.

In DNA, the CDR3 is TGTGCCAGCGGCGTAGCGGGGTTGCAAGAGACCCAGTACTTC. Translation: CASGVAGLQETQYF. The chain carries TRBV2 and TRBJ2-5; 8 nucleotides agree with TRBD2. V shed 8 bases and J 2 bases; nucleotides not matched to a gene: 7. This CDR3 has 14 residues. Germline loops: CDR1 SNHLY, CDR2 FYNNEI. The variable domain in full, completed from reference TRBV2 and TRBJ2-5, reads EPEVTQTPSHQVTQMGQEVILRCVPISNHLYFYWYRQILGQKVEFLVSFYNNEISEKSEIFDDQFSVERPDGSNFTLKIRSTKLEDSAMYFCASGVAGLQETQYFGPGTRLLVL.

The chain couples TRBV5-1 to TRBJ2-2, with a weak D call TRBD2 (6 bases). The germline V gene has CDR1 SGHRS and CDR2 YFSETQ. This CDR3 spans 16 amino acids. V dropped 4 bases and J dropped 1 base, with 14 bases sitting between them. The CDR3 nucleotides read TGCGCCAGCAGCGTCGGGACTTCCAGGAACACCGGGGAGCTGTTTTTT. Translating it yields CASSVGTSRNTGELFF.

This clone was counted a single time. CDR3 sequence: CAWSPTGVTEAFF. The CDR3 nucleotides are TGTGCCTGGAGTCCCACAGGGGTCACTGAAGCTTTCTTT. The chain links TRBV30 to TRBJ1-1, with 7 nucleotides matching TRBD1. This CDR3 has 13 residues. Germline-derived CDR1 and CDR2 are GTSNPN and SVGIG (reference sequence). V lost 2 bases and J lost 4; bases outside the gene matches: 4.

The CDR3 protein is CAWSAGGGSQHF. The CDR3 DNA reads TGTGCCTGGAGTGCCGGGGGAGGGTCCCAGCATTTT. This chain uses TRBV30 with TRBJ1-5; D may be TRBD1 (5 bases). Trimming took off 1 base at V and 11 bases at J, with 12 bases between the two ends. This CDR3 region has 12 residues. Germline lookup yields CDR1 GTSNPN and CDR2 SVGIG (reference sequence).

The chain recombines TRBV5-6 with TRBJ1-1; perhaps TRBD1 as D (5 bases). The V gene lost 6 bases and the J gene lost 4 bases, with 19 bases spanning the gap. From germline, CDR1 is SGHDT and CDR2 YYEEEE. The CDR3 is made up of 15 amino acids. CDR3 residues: CASNLVQALGTEAFF. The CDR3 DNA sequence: TGTGCCAGCAACCTGGTACAGGCTCTGGGCACTGAAGCTTTCTTT.

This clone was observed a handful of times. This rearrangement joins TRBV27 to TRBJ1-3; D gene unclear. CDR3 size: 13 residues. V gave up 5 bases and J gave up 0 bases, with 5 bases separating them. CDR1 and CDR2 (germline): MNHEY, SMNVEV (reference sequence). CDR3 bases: TGTGCCAGCAGTCCGAGCTCTGGAAACACCATATATTTT. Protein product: CASSPSSGNTIYF.

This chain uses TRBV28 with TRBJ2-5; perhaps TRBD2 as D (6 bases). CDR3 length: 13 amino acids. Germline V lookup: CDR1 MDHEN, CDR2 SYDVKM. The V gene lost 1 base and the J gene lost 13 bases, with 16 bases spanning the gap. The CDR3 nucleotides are TGTGCCAGCAGTTTATCAAACCCAGGGACTTGGTACTTC. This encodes CASSLSNPGTWYF.

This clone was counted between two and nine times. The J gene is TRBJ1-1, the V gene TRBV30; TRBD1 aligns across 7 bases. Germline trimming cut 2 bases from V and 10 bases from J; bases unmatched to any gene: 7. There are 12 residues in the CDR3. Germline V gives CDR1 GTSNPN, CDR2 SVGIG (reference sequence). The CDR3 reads CAWSPTGDGAFF. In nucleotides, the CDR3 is TGTGCCTGGAGTCCTACAGGGGATGGAGCTTTCTTT.

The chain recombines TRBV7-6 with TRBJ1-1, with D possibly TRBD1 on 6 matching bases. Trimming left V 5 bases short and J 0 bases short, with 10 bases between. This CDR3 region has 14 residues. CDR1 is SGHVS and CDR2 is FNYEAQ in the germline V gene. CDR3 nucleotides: TGTGCCAGCAGCCCGAGACAGGTGAACACTGAAGCTTTCTTT. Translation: CASSPRQVNTEAFF.

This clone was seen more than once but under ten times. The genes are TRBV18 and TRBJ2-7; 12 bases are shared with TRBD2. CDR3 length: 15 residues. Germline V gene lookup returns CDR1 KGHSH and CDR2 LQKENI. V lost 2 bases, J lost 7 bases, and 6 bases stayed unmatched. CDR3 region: CASSPTSGGIREQYF. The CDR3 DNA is TGTGCCAGCTCACCAACTAGCGGGGGGATAAGGGAGCAGTACTTC. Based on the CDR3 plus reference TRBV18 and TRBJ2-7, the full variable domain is NAGVMQNPRHLVRRRGQEARLRCSPMKGHSHVYWYRQLPEEGLKFMVYLQKENIIDESGMPKERFSAEFPKEGPSILRIQQVVRGDSAAYFCASSPTSGGIREQYFGPGTRLTVT.